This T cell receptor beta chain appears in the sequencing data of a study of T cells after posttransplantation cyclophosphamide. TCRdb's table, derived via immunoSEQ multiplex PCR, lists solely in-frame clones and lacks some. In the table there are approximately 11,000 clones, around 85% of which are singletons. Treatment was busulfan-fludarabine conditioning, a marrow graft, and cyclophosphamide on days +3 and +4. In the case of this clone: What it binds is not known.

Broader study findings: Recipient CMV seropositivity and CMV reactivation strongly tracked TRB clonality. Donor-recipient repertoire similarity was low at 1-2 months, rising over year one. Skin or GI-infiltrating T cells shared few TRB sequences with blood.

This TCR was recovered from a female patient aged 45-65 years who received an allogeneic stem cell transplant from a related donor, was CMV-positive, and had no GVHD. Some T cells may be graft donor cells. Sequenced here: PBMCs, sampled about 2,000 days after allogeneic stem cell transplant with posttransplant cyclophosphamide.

For the CDR3, the DNA is TGTGCCAGCAGTGTTGGGCGGGAGCCCCAGCATTTT. Protein: CASSVGREPQHF. The V and J genes are TRBV2 and TRBJ1-5; D is undetermined. The CDR3 loop spans 12 amino acids. Germline lookup yields CDR1 SNHLY and CDR2 FYNNEI. V lost 4 bases and J lost 8, with 9 bases in between.